This T cell receptor beta chain is drawn from a study of vaccination and CD4 T cells after COVID-19. For this clonotype: Its antigen is not identified.

Looked up from germline, CDR1 is LNHDA and CDR2 is SQIVND (reference sequence). V shed 4 bases and J shed 3 bases, with 9 bases lying between them. The CDR3 is made up of 13 amino acids. This sample's treatment: approximately 9-day PBMC culture with coronavirus spike peptide pools or control peptides (ViraFEST assay). At the Johns Hopkins FTIC core, DNA taken from cultured CD4+ T cells was sequenced by way of the Oncomine TCR Beta short-read assay. TCRdb used MiXCR to reprocess the PCR reads, holding one entry per CDR3 protein. Here the sample spans about 13,000 distinct CDR3 sequences, around 52% being singletons.

The specimen sequenced was CD4+ T cells from blood, cultured in vitro. The rearrangement links TRBV19 to TRBJ1-2; unclear D gene. The sequence was obtained from a human donor who had recovered from COVID-19. The CDR3 coding sequence is TGTGCCAGTAGTACATCTAGGTACTATGGCTACACCTTC. It is translated as CASSTSRYYGYTF.